The rows below give T cell receptor beta chains drawn from one sample of a study of technical replicates of blood from a few donors. The assay was immunoSEQ multiplex PCR, and TCRdb's table has in-frame clones only and misses some. The sample carries tens of thousands of clones, around 94% recorded once. Sample: T cells isolated from PBMCs. Receptors originate from a human donor in good health. Each CDR3 is given with its conserved first and last residue. Each record gives: CDR3 protein, CDR3 DNA, D gene, V gene, J gene, clone size. A D gene is named only where the DNA matches it firmly. Expanded clones are given a class, and other clones once, few, many or no size at all.

cdr3_aa: CASSPGRGGRETQYF
cdr3_nt: TGTGCCAGCAGCCCAGGACGGGGGGGCCGGGAGACCCAGTACTTC
d_call: TRBD2
v_call: TRBV5-6
j_call: TRBJ2-5
clone_size: NA

cdr3_aa: CASGGQANYGYTF
cdr3_nt: TGTGCCAGCGGAGGGCAAGCTAACTATGGCTACACCTTC
d_call: NA
v_call: TRBV7-8
j_call: TRBJ1-2
clone_size: NA

cdr3_aa: CASSGGWTGEQYF
cdr3_nt: TGCGCCAGCAGCGGGGGGTGGACCGGCGAGCAGTACTTC
d_call: NA
v_call: TRBV5-1
j_call: TRBJ2-7
clone_size: NA

cdr3_aa: CASSPQETQYF
cdr3_nt: TGTGCCAGCAGCCCACAAGAGACCCAGTACTTC
d_call: NA
v_call: TRBV14
j_call: TRBJ2-5
clone_size: NA

cdr3_aa: CASSYSIGSGEKLFF
cdr3_nt: TGTGCCAGCAGTTACTCGATAGGGTCAGGGGAAAAACTGTTTTTT
d_call: NA
v_call: TRBV6-5
j_call: TRBJ1-4
clone_size: NA

cdr3_aa: CASLRRIMNTEAFF
cdr3_nt: TGTGCCAGTCTGCGGCGGATCATGAACACTGAAGCTTTCTTT
d_call: NA
v_call: TRBV19
j_call: TRBJ1-1
clone_size: NA

cdr3_aa: CAWSWRDRAKETQYF
cdr3_nt: TGTGCCTGGAGTTGGAGGGACAGGGCGAAGGAGACCCAGTACTTC
d_call: TRBD1
v_call: TRBV30
j_call: TRBJ2-5
clone_size: NA

cdr3_aa: CASSLGTSGGEQYF
cdr3_nt: TGTGCCAGCAGCCTTGGGACTAGCGGCGGCGAGCAGTACTTC
d_call: TRBD2
v_call: TRBV7-9
j_call: TRBJ2-7
clone_size: NA

cdr3_aa: CASSQDGLAGDNEQFF
cdr3_nt: TGCGCCAGCAGCCAAGATGGACTAGCGGGAGACAATGAGCAGTTCTTC
d_call: TRBD2
v_call: TRBV4-1
j_call: TRBJ2-1
clone_size: NA

cdr3_aa: CASIRTGRTEAFF
cdr3_nt: TGTGCCAGCATCAGGACAGGGCGCACTGAAGCTTTCTTT
d_call: TRBD1
v_call: TRBV2
j_call: TRBJ1-1
clone_size: NA

cdr3_aa: CASSQVGTGVSEQYF
cdr3_nt: TGCGCCAGCAGCCAAGTCGGGACAGGGGTGAGCGAGCAGTACTTC
d_call: TRBD1
v_call: TRBV4-1
j_call: TRBJ2-7
clone_size: NA

cdr3_aa: CATRGADTQYF
cdr3_nt: TGTGCCACGCGGGGCGCAGATACGCAGTATTTT
d_call: NA
v_call: TRBV28
j_call: TRBJ2-3
clone_size: NA

cdr3_aa: CASSGYRDYKRLETQYF
cdr3_nt: TGTGCCAGCAGCGGATACCGGGACTACAAACGACTGGAGACCCAGTACTTC
d_call: TRBD2
v_call: TRBV9
j_call: TRBJ2-5
clone_size: NA

cdr3_aa: CASRDRNTEAFF
cdr3_nt: TGTGCCAGCAGAGACAGAAACACTGAAGCTTTCTTT
d_call: NA
v_call: TRBV11-2
j_call: TRBJ1-1
clone_size: NA

cdr3_aa: CASSNLSVDGNQPQHF
cdr3_nt: TGTGCCAGCAGCAACCTATCGGTCGACGGGAATCAGCCCCAGCATTTT
d_call: NA
v_call: TRBV21-1
j_call: TRBJ1-5
clone_size: NA

cdr3_aa: CASSPRGGSRATDTQYF
cdr3_nt: TGTGCCAGCAGCCCAAGAGGGGGTTCGCGGGCCACAGATACGCAGTATTTT
d_call: NA
v_call: TRBV9
j_call: TRBJ2-3
clone_size: NA

cdr3_aa: CASSYSRGQNIQYF
cdr3_nt: TGTGCCAGCAGTTACTCTAGGGGTCAAAACATTCAGTACTTC
d_call: NA
v_call: TRBV6-5
j_call: TRBJ2-4
clone_size: NA

cdr3_aa: CASSQQGALTRYEQYF
cdr3_nt: TGCGCCAGCAGCCAACAGGGGGCTCTAACCCGATACGAGCAGTACTTC
d_call: TRBD1
v_call: TRBV4-1
j_call: TRBJ2-7
clone_size: NA

cdr3_aa: CASSVEGTDTEAFF
cdr3_nt: TGTGCCAGCAGCGTAGAAGGGACAGACACTGAAGCTTTCTTT
d_call: TRBD1
v_call: TRBV9
j_call: TRBJ1-1
clone_size: few

cdr3_aa: CASSQTGPDEQYF
cdr3_nt: TGTGCCAGCAGTCAGACAGGGCCTGACGAGCAGTACTTC
d_call: TRBD1
v_call: TRBV27
j_call: TRBJ2-7
clone_size: once

cdr3_aa: CASSRTAVYGYTF
cdr3_nt: TGTGCCAGCAGTCGCACCGCAGTCTATGGCTACACCTTC
d_call: NA
v_call: TRBV28
j_call: TRBJ1-2
clone_size: NA

cdr3_aa: CASSLEGNEKLFF
cdr3_nt: TGCGCCAGCAGCTTGGAGGGGAATGAAAAACTGTTTTTT
d_call: NA
v_call: TRBV5-1
j_call: TRBJ1-4
clone_size: NA

cdr3_aa: CASSKCHEGGPTYEQYF
cdr3_nt: TGTGCCAGCAGCAAATGCCACGAGGGGGGGCCCACCTACGAGCAGTACTTC
d_call: NA
v_call: TRBV21-1
j_call: TRBJ2-7
clone_size: NA

cdr3_aa: CASSLGRPFGAHDEQFF
cdr3_nt: TGTGCCAGCAGCTTAGGCCGACCATTCGGAGCTCACGATGAGCAGTTCTTC
d_call: NA
v_call: TRBV7-9
j_call: TRBJ2-1
clone_size: NA

cdr3_aa: CASSLGPPWQGSSTDTQYF
cdr3_nt: TGCGCCAGCAGCTTGGGACCGCCGTGGCAGGGCTCTAGCACAGATACGCAGTATTTT
d_call: NA
v_call: TRBV5-1
j_call: TRBJ2-3
clone_size: once

cdr3_aa: CASSGGVYLNEKLFF
cdr3_nt: TGTGCCAGCAGTGGGGGGGTCTACCTTAATGAAAAACTGTTTTTT
d_call: NA
v_call: TRBV6-1
j_call: TRBJ1-4
clone_size: NA

cdr3_aa: CASSPYRDLGEAFF
cdr3_nt: TGTGCCAGCAGTCCATACAGGGATTTGGGTGAAGCTTTCTTT
d_call: NA
v_call: TRBV25-1
j_call: TRBJ1-1
clone_size: NA

cdr3_aa: CASSFGTAQETQYF
cdr3_nt: TGTGCCAGCAGCTTTGGCACAGCCCAAGAGACCCAGTACTTC
d_call: NA
v_call: TRBV11-3
j_call: TRBJ2-5
clone_size: NA

cdr3_aa: CASRLNQQGEQFF
cdr3_nt: TGTGCCAGCAGACTTAACCAACAGGGGGAGCAGTTCTTC
d_call: TRBD1
v_call: TRBV6-5
j_call: TRBJ2-1
clone_size: NA

cdr3_aa: CASSEGGAQAGNTIYF
cdr3_nt: TGTGCCAGCAGTGAAGGAGGGGCTCAAGCTGGAAACACCATATATTTT
d_call: NA
v_call: TRBV25-1
j_call: TRBJ1-3
clone_size: NA

cdr3_aa: CASSQGGQISYEQYF
cdr3_nt: TGCGCCAGCAGCCAAGGAGGACAGATTTCCTACGAGCAGTACTTC
d_call: NA
v_call: TRBV4-1
j_call: TRBJ2-7
clone_size: NA

cdr3_aa: CASTQMAGGLTDTQYF
cdr3_nt: TGTGCCAGCACCCAAATGGCGGGAGGGTTGACAGATACGCAGTATTTT
d_call: TRBD2
v_call: TRBV7-6
j_call: TRBJ2-3
clone_size: NA

cdr3_aa: CASPGPNTDTQYF
cdr3_nt: TGTGCCAGTCCGGGTCCGAACACAGATACGCAGTATTTT
d_call: NA
v_call: TRBV7-9
j_call: TRBJ2-3
clone_size: NA

cdr3_aa: CASSQTTGYEQYF
cdr3_nt: TGCGCCAGCAGCCAAACGACCGGGTACGAGCAGTACTTC
d_call: NA
v_call: TRBV4-1
j_call: TRBJ2-7
clone_size: NA

cdr3_aa: CASVRSGGLETQYF
cdr3_nt: TGTGCCAGCGTCAGATCGGGGGGCTTGGAGACCCAGTACTTC
d_call: NA
v_call: TRBV6-1
j_call: TRBJ2-5
clone_size: once

cdr3_aa: CASSDRGHGNQPQHF
cdr3_nt: TGTGCCAGCAGTGATAGAGGACACGGGAATCAGCCCCAGCATTTT
d_call: NA
v_call: TRBV2
j_call: TRBJ1-5
clone_size: NA

cdr3_aa: CASSQTGTASTHGYTF
cdr3_nt: TGTGCCAGCTCGCAAACCGGGACTGCGTCTACTCATGGCTACACCTTC
d_call: NA
v_call: TRBV18
j_call: TRBJ1-2
clone_size: NA

cdr3_aa: CASGQVEKLFF
cdr3_nt: TGTGCCAGCGGCCAAGTTGAAAAACTGTTTTTT
d_call: NA
v_call: TRBV7-2
j_call: TRBJ1-4
clone_size: once

cdr3_aa: CAATHPGDETEAFF
cdr3_nt: TGTGCAGCAACTCACCCGGGGGACGAAACTGAAGCTTTCTTT
d_call: NA
v_call: TRBV7-9
j_call: TRBJ1-1
clone_size: few

cdr3_aa: CASSLSLGGWGGDTQYF
cdr3_nt: TGTGCCAGCAGTTTATCGCTCGGGGGTTGGGGTGGAGATACGCAGTATTTT
d_call: NA
v_call: TRBV27
j_call: TRBJ2-3
clone_size: NA

cdr3_aa: CASSQSGSYETQYF
cdr3_nt: TGTGCCAGCAGTCAGAGCGGGAGCTATGAGACCCAGTACTTC
d_call: TRBD2
v_call: TRBV27
j_call: TRBJ2-5
clone_size: NA

cdr3_aa: CASSLGTAQETQYF
cdr3_nt: TGTGCCAGCAGTTTAGGGACAGCTCAAGAGACCCAGTACTTC
d_call: TRBD1
v_call: TRBV6-5
j_call: TRBJ2-5
clone_size: NA

cdr3_aa: CASNTQGASTEAFF
cdr3_nt: TGTGCCAGCAACACACAGGGGGCGAGCACTGAAGCTTTCTTT
d_call: TRBD1
v_call: TRBV7-8
j_call: TRBJ1-1
clone_size: NA

cdr3_aa: CASIRFQTDTEAFF
cdr3_nt: TGTGCCAGCATCCGATTTCAGACAGACACTGAAGCTTTCTTT
d_call: NA
v_call: TRBV6-5
j_call: TRBJ1-1
clone_size: NA

cdr3_aa: CASSRRRAGVGGLDTEAFF
cdr3_nt: TGTGCCAGCAGCCGTCGCCGTGCGGGGGTGGGGGGGCTTGACACTGAAGCTTTCTTT
d_call: NA
v_call: TRBV11-2
j_call: TRBJ1-1
clone_size: NA